Each of the 4 T cell receptor beta chains below was sequenced from the same sample in a study of OX40 agonist ivuxolimab in advanced cancers. Produced via immunoSEQ multiplex PCR; TCRdb's table is partial and in-frame only. Found here are 40,000 to 45,000 clones, around 80% of them singletons; the top ten hold more than 6%. The source was CD4+ or CD8+ T cells sorted from blood, collected in a trial of the OX40 agonist ivuxolimab. These receptors all stem from an adult with an advanced solid tumor such as melanoma, head and neck, liver or kidney cancer.

This rearrangement joins TRBV2 to TRBJ2-1; D unclear. The CDR3 spans 11 residues. V was clipped by 7 bases and J by 5 bases, with 6 bases between them. The germline V gene has CDR1 SNHLY and CDR2 FYNNEI. CDR3 bases: TGTGCCAGCATTGGGCACAATGAGCAGTTCTTC. Translated: CASIGHNEQFF. The full variable domain, in which reference TRBV2 and TRBJ2-1 provide the parts outside the CDR3, is EPEVTQTPSHQVTQMGQEVILRCVPISNHLYFYWYRQILGQKVEFLVSFYNNEISEKSEIFDDQFSVERPDGSNFTLKIRSTKLEDSAMYFCASIGHNEQFFGPGTRLTVL.

This clone came up a few times. The chain employs TRBV30 and TRBJ1-1; maybe TRBD1 (5 bases). The V gene's germline CDR1 is GTSNPN and CDR2 SVGIG (reference sequence). There are 13 residues in the CDR3. For the CDR3, the DNA is TGTGGGGGACGGAGGGTAATGAACACTGAAGCTTTCTTT. Its translation is CGGRRVMNTEAFF.

The table lists this clone with a few counts. The chain recombines TRBV30 with TRBJ1-5; no definite D call. There are 13 residues in the CDR3. The germline gives CDR1 GTSNPN, CDR2 SVGIG (reference sequence). V was clipped by 5 bases and J by 1 base, with 9 bases between them. CDR3 coding DNA: TGTGCCTGGGCAGGCCGGAGCAATCAGCCCCAGCATTTT. As protein: CAWAGRSNQPQHF.

The J gene is TRBJ2-7, the V gene TRBV4-2, with D possibly TRBD2 on 5 matching bases. The CDR3 length is 16 residues. Germline CDR1 and CDR2: LGHNA and YNFKEQ. Trimming shortened V by 1 base and J by 5 bases, and 18 bases separated the two germline ends. The CDR3 spells CASSQVPDSPLDEQYF. In DNA, the CDR3 is TGTGCCAGCAGCCAAGTACCGGACTCGCCTTTGGACGAGCAGTACTTC.